The clone carrying this T cell receptor beta chain has just a few counts. Its antigen is currently unknown. The CDR3 is cut off 3 residues early in the read; its end comes from the germline J gene. TCRdb's copy holds only in-frame clones and misses some; the assay was immunoSEQ multiplex PCR. The profile covers almost 20,000 clones, none occurring a single time. This specimen belongs to a study of T cell clonality in common variable immunodeficiency. Study-wide results and limits: Fewer deletions and N-nucleotide insertions were reportedly seen in common variable immunodeficiency TCR beta sequences.

V lost 4 bases and J 1 base, leaving 11 bases between the germline ends. The length of the CDR3 is 14 residues. Germline V lookup: CDR1 DFQATT, CDR2 SNEGSKA (reference sequence). This TCR came from a human donor with common variable immunodeficiency. This rearrangement joins TRBV20-1 to TRBJ1-5; tentatively, D is TRBD1 (6 bases). Sequencing used peripheral blood mononuclear cells. This CDR3 reads CSAISDRSNQPQHF. Partial CDR3 DNA: TGCAGTGCTATTAGCGACAGGAGCAATCAGCCC.